This TCR beta chain was captured by sequencing in a study of blood T cells in healthy people across ages. Each sample yielded at least 6 micrograms of PBMC total RNA. A second 7 to 11 cycle PCR used barcoded and J-beta primers. CDR3-containing paired-end reads numbering at least 2.5 million came from each sample. TCRdb processed the 5' RACE reads anew with MiXCR; each CDR3 protein has one entry. The table includes approximately 1.5 million distinct CDR3 sequences, 42% detected once. Germline assignment: CDR1 SGHAT and CDR2 FQNNGV. The V and J ends lost 5 bases and 5 bases respectively, with 15 bases between them. This CDR3 spans 14 amino acids. This clonotype was recorded a few times.

This sequence originates from a woman younger than 35 in good health. The chain couples TRBV11-2 to TRBJ2-5, with D possibly matching TRBD1 (5 bases). Sequenced material: blood. The CDR3 nucleotides are TGTGCCAGCAGCCCCCCGGTAGCAGGGGAGACCCAGTACTTC. Its protein product is CASSPPVAGETQYF.